The 27 T cell receptor beta chains below come from one sample, sequenced in a study of read filtering for tumor transcriptome and immune sequencing. This library used roughly 430 ng RNA and molecular barcoded adaptors spanning alpha/delta and beta/gamma chains. TCRdb redid the calling of the reads with MiXCR, one entry per CDR3 protein. The sample includes about 40,000 distinct CDR3 sequences, roughly an eighth of them seen just once. Sequencing used a population of CD138-negative cells sorted from bone marrow. These TCRs come from a donor aged 40 or over with multiple myeloma.

This clonotype was seen repeatedly, ten times or more. The V gene is TRBV4-1, the J gene TRBJ2-1; 10 nucleotides match TRBD2. V was clipped by 0 bases and J by 10 bases; unmatched bases: 15. Germline CDR1 reads MGHRA; CDR2 reads YSYEKL. The CDR3 runs to 18 residues. The DNA for the CDR3 is TGCGCCAGCAGCCAAGATGGCCTAACTAGCGGGGTTAGAAGCGAGCAGTTCTTC. It yields the protein CASSQDGLTSGVRSEQFF.

This clonotype was observed at least ten times. V and J are TRBV20-1 and TRBJ2-2; tentatively, D is TRBD1 (6 bases). This CDR3 contains 14 residues. Trimming cost V 6 bases and J 6 bases, with 17 bases left between them. Germline assignment: CDR1 DFQATT and CDR2 SNEGSKA (reference sequence). The CDR3 nucleotides are TGCAGTGCCCTCGACAGGACGTCCGCCGGGGAGCTGTTTTTT. Translating it yields CSALDRTSAGELFF.

In this sample, this clonotype is medium-sized. The chain's CDR3 is CASSLGAYEQYF. The CDR3 nucleotides read TGTGCCAGCAGCTTAGGTGCCTACGAGCAGTACTTC. The chain joins TRBV7-9 to TRBJ2-7; D gene unclear. Trimming left V 1 base short and J 2 bases short, with 3 bases between. CDR1 is SEHNR, CDR2 FQNEAQ, per germline (reference sequence). CDR3 length equals 12 residues.

Of note for this clonotype: Possible read error: a much larger clone is one base away. The genes are TRBV9 and TRBJ2-3; TRBD2 aligns across 8 bases. The CDR3 consists of 15 residues. With 4 bases clipped from V and 4 bases from J, the junction kept 8 bases outside the gene matches. CDR1 and CDR2 from the germline V gene are SGDLS and YYNGEE. CDR3 nucleotides: TGTGCCAGCAGCACAAGTAGCGGGACGGCAGATACGCAGTATTTT. Protein sequence: CASSTSSGTADTQYF.

J is TRBJ2-3 and V is TRBV2, with 13 bases lining up with TRBD2. Germline lookup yields CDR1 SNHLY and CDR2 FYNNEI. Unmatched junction bases numbered 8, after V lost 5 bases and J lost 6 bases. This CDR3 is 16 amino acids long. CDR3 protein: CASSLRGLAGVDTQYF. CDR3 DNA sequence: TGTGCCAGCAGTTTACGTGGACTAGCGGGAGTGGATACGCAGTATTTT.

Turning to this clonotype: An end of the junction does not agree with germline; a read error may underlie this. The V and J genes are TRBV7-2 and TRBJ2-7; 9 nucleotides line up with TRBD2. Germline V lookup: CDR1 SGHTA, CDR2 FQGNSA. The CDR3 sequence is 14 residues long. CDR3 loop: CASSLDRVAGGPHF. As DNA, the CDR3 is TGTGCCAGCAGCTTAGACCGGGTGGCGGGAGGGCCCCACTTC.

This clonotype was seen ten or more times. One junction end does not reproduce the germline sequence, and a read error may be involved. CDR3 coding DNA: TGCGCCAGCAGCTTGGTTCGGGGGCTTAACACTGAAGCTCTCTTT. Its translation is CASSLVRGLNTEALF. The rearrangement links TRBV5-1 to TRBJ1-1; possible D gene TRBD1, 6 bases. Germline assignment: CDR1 SGHRS and CDR2 YFSETQ. The CDR3 length is 15 residues.

There are a few counts of this clonotype. A much larger clone is a single base away; this may be a read error. V is TRBV29-1 and J is TRBJ1-1; D gene uncertain. Trimming cost V 6 bases and J 7 bases, with 9 bases left between them. This CDR3 is 10 amino acids long. CDR1 is SQVTM, CDR2 ANQGSEA, per germline. Here the CDR3 reads CSVRVFEAFF. CDR3 DNA sequence: TGCAGCGTAAGGGTTTTTGAAGCTTTCTTT.

CDR3: CASSPSENTGELFF. CDR3 sequence (DNA): TGTGCCAGCAGCCCTAGCGAGAACACCGGGGAGCTGTTTTTT. J is TRBJ2-2 and V is TRBV11-2; tentatively, D is TRBD2 (6 bases). CDR1 and CDR2 from the germline V gene are SGHAT and FQNNGV. The CDR3 runs to 14 residues. The V gene lost 5 bases and the J gene lost 1 base, with 8 bases spanning the gap.

This clonotype was seen repeatedly, ten times or more. V usage is TRBV5-1 and J usage is TRBJ2-7; D gene uncertain. V lost 0 bases and J lost 0, with 7 bases in between. The CDR3 spans 14 residues. Germline V lookup: CDR1 SGHRS, CDR2 YFSETQ. The CDR3 region has the DNA TGCGCCAGCAGCTTGGAGCCCGACTCCTACGAGCAGTACTTC. This encodes CASSLEPDSYEQYF.

Concerning this clonotype: This likely stems from a read error, as it lies one base from a far larger clone. The V gene is TRBV12-3 or TRBV12-4, the J gene TRBJ1-5; D possibly corresponds to TRBD1 (6 bases). There are 14 residues in the CDR3. The CDR3 reads CASSHTNRDQLQHF. As DNA, the CDR3 is TGTGCCAGCAGTCATACCAACAGGGACCAGCTCCAGCATTTT.

In this sample, this clonotype turned up many times. The chain has TRBV5-1 and TRBJ2-1; D is perhaps TRBD2 (5 bases). Germline CDR1 SGHRS, CDR2 YFSETQ. The CDR3 consists of 13 residues. Trimming removed 7 bases from V and 6 bases from J, with 14 bases in between. CDR3 amino acids: CASRLLAGNEQFF. CDR3 bases: TGCGCCAGCCGCCTCTTGGCGGGCAATGAGCAGTTCTTC.

On this clonotype: It may be a read error: a sequence one base away is much more abundant. The V and J genes are TRBV28 and TRBJ1-4; 8 bases map to TRBD1. The length of the CDR3 is 14 residues. Germline assignment: CDR1 MDHEN and CDR2 SYDVKM. This chain's CDR3 is CASRRTGWDEKRFF. CDR3 nucleotides: TGTGCCAGCAGGCGGACAGGGTGGGATGAAAAACGGTTTTTT.

This clonotype was counted ten times or more. The rearrangement joins TRBV29-1 to TRBJ2-1, with 9 positions matching TRBD1. Per the germline V gene, CDR1 is SQVTM and CDR2 is ANQGSEA. This CDR3 has 13 amino acids. V was clipped by 3 bases and J by 12 bases; unmatched bases: 9. The CDR3 loop reads CSVEGQGVLGQFF. The CDR3 DNA is TGCAGCGTTGAGGGACAGGGTGTGCTTGGGCAGTTCTTC.

This clonotype was recorded at least ten times. The chain carries TRBV28 and TRBJ1-4; D perhaps matches TRBD1 (5 bases). The length of the CDR3 is 15 residues. CDR1 is MDHEN, CDR2 SYDVKM, per germline. V lost 3 bases, J lost 5 bases, and 13 bases lay in between. CDR3 in DNA: TGTGCCAGCAGTTTCCAGGGAGTGGGGAATGAAAAACTGTTTTTT. It specifies CASSFQGVGNEKLFF.

This clonotype occurred many times. The V and J genes are TRBV11-2 and TRBJ2-1; D gene uncertain. Per the germline V gene, CDR1 is SGHAT and CDR2 is FQNNGV. The V and J ends lost 5 bases and 6 bases respectively, with 17 bases between them. This CDR3 is 15 amino acids long. CDR3 region: CASSHSQTLGNEQFF. In DNA, the CDR3 is TGTGCCAGCAGCCATAGCCAAACCCTCGGCAATGAGCAGTTCTTC.

This clonotype was found many times. This chain links TRBV11-3 with TRBJ2-1, with D unclear. The CDR3 contains 12 residues. Trimming cost V 2 bases and J 4 bases, with 3 bases left between them. Germline V gives CDR1 SGHNT, CDR2 YENEEA. The CDR3 here is CASSLHYNEQFF. CDR3 nucleotide sequence: TGTGCCAGCAGCTTACATTACAATGAGCAGTTCTTC.

This clonotype was seen at least ten times. V is TRBV29-1 and J is TRBJ2-2, with 7 bases that match TRBD2. Per germline, CDR1 SQVTM and CDR2 ANQGSEA. Trimming at V came to 6 bases and at J to 0 bases, leaving 4 bases not matched to a gene. The CDR3 is 14 amino acids. The CDR3 DNA follows: TGCAGCGTCCCCAGCGGGACGAACACCGGGGAGCTGTTTTTT. The encoded protein is CSVPSGTNTGELFF.

This clonotype was seen many times. This chain uses TRBV19 with TRBJ2-4; either TRBD1 or TRBD2 may supply D (6 bases each). Germline assignment: CDR1 LNHDA and CDR2 SQIVND (reference sequence). V was clipped by 4 bases and J by 3 bases, with 13 bases between them. The CDR3 runs to 15 residues. The CDR3 bases are TGTGCCAGTAGTAACCACAGGGAGGACAAAAACATTCAGTACTTC. It yields the protein CASSNHREDKNIQYF.

This clonotype was observed at least ten times. The chain uses TRBV6-2 or TRBV6-3 and TRBJ2-2; perhaps TRBD1 as D (5 bases). The CDR3 is 16 amino acids. Germline loops: CDR1 MNHEY, CDR2 SVGEGT. V was shortened by 6 bases and J by 2 bases, with 16 bases between the two germline ends. The CDR3, as DNA: TGTGCCAGCAGCAATAGACAGACCCTCAACACCGGGGAGCTGTTTTTT. Residues: CASSNRQTLNTGELFF.

This clonotype was detected many times. The chain couples TRBV6-5 to TRBJ2-3, with 12 bases aligning to TRBD2. Per germline, CDR1 MNHEY and CDR2 SVGAGI. V lost 6 bases to trimming and J lost 5 bases; unmatched junction nucleotides: 3. The CDR3 length is 14 residues. The CDR3 region is CASSLAGGVDTQYF. CDR3 DNA sequence: TGTGCCAGCAGCCTAGCGGGAGGGGTAGATACGCAGTATTTT.

This clonotype has more than one count but fewer than ten. V and J are TRBV5-6 and TRBJ2-3, with 7 bases lining up with TRBD1. Germline V gene lookup returns CDR1 SGHDT and CDR2 YYEEEE. This CDR3 spans 15 amino acids. After removal of 1 base from V and 5 bases from J, the junction contained 7 bases not matched to a gene. CDR3 region: CASSLRTGGRDTQYF. The CDR3 DNA sequence: TGTGCCAGCAGCTTGAGGACAGGCGGAAGAGATACGCAGTATTTT.

The table lists this clonotype with many counts. At one boundary the junction diverges from the germline segment, which might be a read error. The V gene is TRBV29-1, the J gene TRBJ1-1; 9 nucleotides match TRBD1. The CDR3 has 13 amino acids. Germline CDR1 reads SQVTM; CDR2 reads ANQGSEA. The CDR3 is CSVQTGGNTEAFF. In DNA form, the CDR3 reads TGCAGCGTTCAGACAGGGGGGAACACTGAAGCTTTCTTC.

The J gene is TRBJ2-1, the V gene TRBV7-2; D perhaps matches TRBD1 (6 bases). Germline lookup yields CDR1 SGHTA and CDR2 FQGNSA. The CDR3 runs 14 residues. V was cut by 1 base and J by 2 bases, with 6 bases left in between. The CDR3 sequence: CASSLGQAYNEQFF. Here the CDR3 DNA reads TGTGCCAGCAGCTTAGGACAGGCCTACAATGAGCAGTTCTTC. The full variable domain, its missing parts supplied by reference TRBV7-2 and TRBJ2-1, is GAGVSQSPSNKVTEKGKDVELRCDPISGHTALYWYRQSLGQGLEFLIYFQGNSAPDKSGLPSDRFSAERTGGSVSTLTIQRTQQEDSAVYLCASSLGQAYNEQFFGPGTRLTVL.

This clonotype was seen at least ten times. The chain recombines TRBV6-2 or TRBV6-3 with TRBJ1-1; TRBD1 matches at 8 bases. V trimming: 5 bases; J trimming: 5 bases; junction bases outside the gene matches: 1. This CDR3 comprises 12 residues. Germline V gives CDR1 MNHEY, CDR2 SVGEGT. The CDR3 loop is CASSRQGTEAFF. For the CDR3, the DNA is TGTGCCAGCAGTCGACAGGGGACTGAAGCTTTCTTT.

This clonotype was counted at least ten times. The V call is TRBV29-1, the J call TRBJ2-6; 8 nucleotides match TRBD2. Losses at the gene ends were 4 bases for V and 3 bases for J; bases not matched to a gene: 5. The germline V gene has CDR1 SQVTM and CDR2 ANQGSEA. The CDR3 has 15 residues. This chain's CDR3 is CSVGERGLGANVLTF. CDR3 nucleotides: TGCAGCGTTGGCGAGCGGGGGCTTGGGGCCAACGTCCTGACTTTC.

This clonotype was seen ten or more times. At one of its ends the junction is not consistent with the germline gene, which may arise from a read error. The chain carries TRBV7-9 and TRBJ2-1; the match to TRBD2 covers 10 bases. Germline V CDR1 and CDR2: SEHNR, FQNEAQ (reference sequence). The CDR3 extends over 12 amino acids. In nucleotides, the CDR3 is TGTGCCAGCAGCTCCTCCGCTAGCGGGAGAAGCTTC. Its translation is CASSSSASGRSF.